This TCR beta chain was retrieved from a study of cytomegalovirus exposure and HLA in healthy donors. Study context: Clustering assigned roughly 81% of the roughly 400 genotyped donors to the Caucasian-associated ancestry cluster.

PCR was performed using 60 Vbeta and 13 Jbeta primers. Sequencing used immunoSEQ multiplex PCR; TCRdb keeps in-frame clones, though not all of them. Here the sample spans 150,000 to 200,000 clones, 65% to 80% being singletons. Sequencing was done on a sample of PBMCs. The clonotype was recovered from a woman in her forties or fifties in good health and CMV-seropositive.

The CDR3 DNA reads as TGTGCCAGCAGTTGGGACGGGAGCTATGGCTACACCTTC. Residues: CASSWDGSYGYTF. The J gene is TRBJ1-2, the V gene TRBV27; maybe TRBD1 (5 bases). The V gene lost 4 bases and the J gene lost 4 bases, with 10 bases spanning the gap. Germline values: CDR1 MNHEY, CDR2 SMNVEV (reference sequence). The CDR3 contains 13 residues.